One T cell receptor (beta chain) is described in this entry. This sample is part of a study of T cell changes during pregnancy in multiple sclerosis. Using immunoSEQ multiplex PCR, the repertoire was profiled, and TCRdb retains in-frame clones only, with some absent. The data contain around 64,000 clones, 93% of them seen just once; the ten biggest clones take up over 2.5%. Sequencing used CD8+ T cells from peripheral blood mononuclear cells, obtained in the third trimester of pregnancy. The source is a female donor with multiple sclerosis, enrolled in a pregnancy study.

DNA of the CDR3: TGTGCCAGTAGTACTTCACTAGCGGGAGGGACGTGGGATACGCAGTATTTT. It yields the protein CASSTSLAGGTWDTQYF. This rearrangement joins TRBV19 to TRBJ2-3; the match to TRBD2 covers 13 bases. Germline V gene data show CDR1 as LNHDA and CDR2 as SQIVND (reference sequence). CDR3 length: 17 residues. J was trimmed by 6 bases and V by 4 bases; bases with no gene match: 10.